This is a list of T cell receptor beta chains from one sample in a study of beta chain features in type 1 diabetes. Repertoires were generated with immunoSEQ multiplex PCR, while TCRdb's copy carries only in-frame clones and drops some. The sample lists around 300,000 clones, 15% occurring once. The sequencing sample was made of naive CD4+ T cells from blood. The source of these receptors is a man between 18 and 29 years old with type 1 diabetes. CDR3s include the opening cysteine and the closing phenylalanine or tryptophan. The D gene is left open where the match is weak. Expanded clones get a size class; other rows say once, few or many, or leave the size out.

CDR3 length: 15; J gene: TRBJ1-1; D gene: .; V gene: TRBV2; clone size: .; CDR3 protein: CASSKTGTKNTEAFF; CDR3 DNA: TGTGCCAGCAGTAAAACCGGGACAAAAAACACTGAAGCTTTCTTT
CDR3 length: 11; J gene: TRBJ2-3; D gene: .; V gene: TRBV6-1; clone size: .; CDR3 protein: CASRRGDTQYF; CDR3 DNA: TGTGCCAGCAGAAGGGGAGATACGCAGTATTTT
CDR3 length: 16; J gene: TRBJ2-6; D gene: TRBD1; V gene: TRBV30; clone size: .; CDR3 protein: CAWIRTGLSGANVLTF; CDR3 DNA: TGTGCCTGGATCCGGACAGGGCTAAGCGGGGCCAACGTCCTGACTTTC
CDR3 length: 16; J gene: TRBJ2-4; D gene: TRBD2; V gene: TRBV11-2; clone size: .; CDR3 protein: CASSSGGAGGTNIQYF; CDR3 DNA: TGTGCCAGCAGCTCCGGGGGGGCTGGCGGGACGAACATTCAGTACTTC
CDR3 length: 12; J gene: TRBJ1-5; D gene: .; V gene: TRBV12-5; clone size: .; CDR3 protein: CASGSGNQPQHF; CDR3 DNA: TGTGCTAGTGGTTCCGGCAATCAGCCCCAGCATTTT
CDR3 length: 14; J gene: TRBJ2-2; D gene: TRBD1; V gene: TRBV5-1; clone size: few; CDR3 protein: CATGTGSNTGELFF; CDR3 DNA: TGCGCGACCGGGACAGGGAGTAACACCGGGGAGCTGTTTTTT
CDR3 length: 16; J gene: TRBJ2-3; D gene: .; V gene: TRBV11-2; clone size: .; CDR3 protein: CASSPLTPISTDTQYF; CDR3 DNA: TGTGCCAGCAGCCCCCTCACCCCTATTAGCACAGATACGCAGTATTTT
CDR3 length: 11; J gene: TRBJ2-2; D gene: .; V gene: TRBV2; clone size: .; CDR3 protein: CASGQFGELFF; CDR3 DNA: TGTGCCAGCGGTCAGTTCGGGGAGCTGTTTTTT
CDR3 length: 17; J gene: TRBJ1-3; D gene: .; V gene: TRBV5-1; clone size: few; CDR3 protein: CASSLGSRGRSGNTIYF; CDR3 DNA: TGCGCCAGCAGCTTGGGCTCTCGGGGTCGTTCTGGAAACACCATATATTTT
CDR3 length: 12; J gene: TRBJ2-5; D gene: TRBD1; V gene: TRBV29-1; clone size: .; CDR3 protein: CSVQGVQETQYF; CDR3 DNA: TGCAGCGTCCAGGGGGTCCAAGAGACCCAGTACTTC
CDR3 length: 13; J gene: TRBJ2-7; D gene: .; V gene: TRBV15; clone size: .; CDR3 protein: CATSRDHSYEQYF; CDR3 DNA: TGTGCCACCAGCAGAGACCATTCCTACGAGCAGTACTTC
CDR3 length: 14; J gene: TRBJ2-1; D gene: TRBD1; V gene: TRBV6-4; clone size: few; CDR3 protein: CASSPEQGAGEQFF; CDR3 DNA: TGTGCCAGCAGCCCGGAGCAGGGGGCCGGTGAGCAGTTCTTC
CDR3 length: 11; J gene: TRBJ2-7; D gene: .; V gene: TRBV7-6; clone size: .; CDR3 protein: CASSSFYEQYF; CDR3 DNA: TGTGCCAGCAGCTCGTTCTACGAGCAGTACTTC
CDR3 length: 19; J gene: TRBJ1-3; D gene: TRBD1; V gene: TRBV14; clone size: few; CDR3 protein: CASSQGSFRNRGSGNTIYF; CDR3 DNA: TGTGCCAGCAGCCAAGGGTCCTTTCGGAACAGGGGCTCTGGAAACACCATATATTTT
CDR3 length: 15; J gene: TRBJ2-2; D gene: .; V gene: TRBV11-3; clone size: few; CDR3 protein: CASSPGGTPTGELFF; CDR3 DNA: TGTGCCAGCAGCCCAGGTGGGACACCCACCGGGGAGCTGTTTTTT
CDR3 length: 14; J gene: TRBJ2-7; D gene: .; V gene: TRBV11-2; clone size: .; CDR3 protein: CASSLVDRDYEQYF; CDR3 DNA: TGTGCCAGCAGCTTAGTTGATAGAGACTACGAGCAGTACTTC
CDR3 length: 15; J gene: TRBJ2-7; D gene: .; V gene: TRBV7-9; clone size: .; CDR3 protein: CASSSLLGDYYEQYF; CDR3 DNA: TGTGCCAGCAGCTCCCTACTGGGCGACTACTACGAGCAGTACTTC
CDR3 length: 17; J gene: TRBJ2-3; D gene: TRBD1; V gene: TRBV15; clone size: .; CDR3 protein: CATSTTHRGRFADTQYF; CDR3 DNA: TGTGCCACCAGCACCACTCACAGGGGGCGTTTTGCAGATACGCAGTATTTT
CDR3 length: 16; J gene: TRBJ2-5; D gene: TRBD2; V gene: TRBV19; clone size: few; CDR3 protein: CASSIFTSGGQETQYF; CDR3 DNA: TGTGCCAGTAGTATATTCACTAGCGGGGGGCAAGAGACCCAGTACTTC
CDR3 length: 14; J gene: TRBJ2-3; D gene: TRBD2; V gene: TRBV7-2; clone size: .; CDR3 protein: CASSPLGRGDTQYF; CDR3 DNA: TGTGCCAGCAGCCCTCTCGGGAGGGGAGATACGCAGTATTTT
CDR3 length: 14; J gene: TRBJ2-7; D gene: TRBD2; V gene: TRBV7-2; clone size: .; CDR3 protein: CASLEQRGDLEQYF; CDR3 DNA: TGTGCCAGCCTGGAGCAGCGGGGGGATCTCGAGCAGTACTTC
CDR3 length: 12; J gene: TRBJ1-2; D gene: .; V gene: TRBV30; clone size: .; CDR3 protein: CAWSVSRYGYTF; CDR3 DNA: TGTGCCTGGAGTGTATCCCGCTATGGCTACACCTTC
CDR3 length: 13; J gene: TRBJ2-3; D gene: TRBD2; V gene: TRBV5-4; clone size: few; CDR3 protein: CASGRGGTDTQYF; CDR3 DNA: TGTGCCTCCGGCCGGGGGGGCACAGATACGCAGTATTTT
CDR3 length: 15; J gene: TRBJ2-3; D gene: TRBD2; V gene: TRBV29-1; clone size: .; CDR3 protein: CSVQTSGTLRDTQYF; CDR3 DNA: TGCAGCGTCCAGACTAGCGGGACTTTGAGAGATACGCAGTATTTT
CDR3 length: 14; J gene: TRBJ1-2; D gene: TRBD1; V gene: TRBV2; clone size: few; CDR3 protein: CASSEGTGASGYTF; CDR3 DNA: TGTGCCAGCAGTGAGGGGACAGGGGCGAGTGGCTACACCTTC
CDR3 length: 17; J gene: TRBJ1-2; D gene: .; V gene: TRBV30; clone size: .; CDR3 protein: CAWSVPSAGAKGYGYTF; CDR3 DNA: TGTGCCTGGAGTGTCCCCTCGGCAGGGGCTAAGGGCTATGGCTACACCTTC
CDR3 length: 16; J gene: TRBJ2-1; D gene: TRBD2; V gene: TRBV2; clone size: .; CDR3 protein: CASSGGGLAGTNEQFF; CDR3 DNA: TGTGCCAGCAGCGGAGGGGGACTAGCGGGCACCAATGAGCAGTTCTTC
CDR3 length: 15; J gene: TRBJ2-6; D gene: TRBD1; V gene: TRBV11-2; clone size: few; CDR3 protein: CASSNRGSGANVLTF; CDR3 DNA: TGTGCCAGCAGCAACAGGGGCTCTGGGGCCAACGTCCTGACTTTC
CDR3 length: 16; J gene: TRBJ2-2; D gene: .; V gene: TRBV5-1; clone size: few; CDR3 protein: CASSSGHRGKTGELFF; CDR3 DNA: TGCGCCAGCAGCTCGGGACACCGAGGAAAAACCGGGGAGCTGTTTTTT
CDR3 length: 15; J gene: TRBJ2-3; D gene: TRBD2; V gene: TRBV5-4; clone size: .; CDR3 protein: CASSPSGRGTDTQYF; CDR3 DNA: TGTGCCAGCAGCCCAAGCGGGAGAGGCACAGATACGCAGTATTTT
CDR3 length: 14; J gene: TRBJ2-2; D gene: .; V gene: TRBV6-1; clone size: .; CDR3 protein: CASKALIFTGELFF; CDR3 DNA: TGTGCCAGCAAAGCGCTAATTTTCACCGGGGAGCTGTTTTTT
CDR3 length: 16; J gene: TRBJ2-1; D gene: TRBD2; V gene: TRBV7-2; clone size: few; CDR3 protein: CASSTATSGGHNEQFF; CDR3 DNA: TGTGCCAGCAGCACTGCTACTAGCGGAGGACACAATGAGCAGTTCTTC
CDR3 length: 16; J gene: TRBJ1-2; D gene: .; V gene: TRBV4-2; clone size: .; CDR3 protein: CASSQSHRVPTFGYTF; CDR3 DNA: TGTGCCAGCAGCCAATCCCACCGGGTCCCAACGTTTGGCTACACCTTC
CDR3 length: 17; J gene: TRBJ2-1; D gene: TRBD1; V gene: TRBV25-1; clone size: .; CDR3 protein: CASSAPKGDSSYNEQFF; CDR3 DNA: TGTGCCAGCAGTGCCCCGAAGGGGGACAGCTCCTACAATGAGCAGTTCTTC
CDR3 length: 14; J gene: TRBJ2-3; D gene: .; V gene: TRBV27; clone size: few; CDR3 protein: CASSLLLGMDTQYF; CDR3 DNA: TGTGCCAGCAGTTTACTACTGGGCATGGATACGCAGTATTTT